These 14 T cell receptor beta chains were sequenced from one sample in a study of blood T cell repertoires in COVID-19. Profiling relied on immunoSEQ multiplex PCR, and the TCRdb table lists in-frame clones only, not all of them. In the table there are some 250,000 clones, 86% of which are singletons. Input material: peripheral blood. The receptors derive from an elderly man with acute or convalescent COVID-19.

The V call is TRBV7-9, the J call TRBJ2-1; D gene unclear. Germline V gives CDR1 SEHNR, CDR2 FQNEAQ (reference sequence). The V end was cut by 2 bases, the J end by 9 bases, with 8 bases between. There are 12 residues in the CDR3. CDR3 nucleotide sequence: TGTGCCAGCAGCTTACTGTCCGGTGAGCAGTTCTTC. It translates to CASSLLSGEQFF.

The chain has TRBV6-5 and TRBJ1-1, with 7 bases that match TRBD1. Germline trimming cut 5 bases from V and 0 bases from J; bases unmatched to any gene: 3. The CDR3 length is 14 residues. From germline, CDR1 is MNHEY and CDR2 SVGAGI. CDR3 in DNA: TGTGCCAGCAGTATGACAGGGATGAACACTGAAGCTTTCTTT. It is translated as CASSMTGMNTEAFF.

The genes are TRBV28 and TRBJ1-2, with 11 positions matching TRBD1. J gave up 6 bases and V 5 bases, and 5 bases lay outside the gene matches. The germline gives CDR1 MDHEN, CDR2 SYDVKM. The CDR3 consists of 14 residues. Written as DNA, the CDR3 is TGTGCCAGCAGTAAGGGACAGGGGGTGGATGGCTACACCTTC. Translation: CASSKGQGVDGYTF.

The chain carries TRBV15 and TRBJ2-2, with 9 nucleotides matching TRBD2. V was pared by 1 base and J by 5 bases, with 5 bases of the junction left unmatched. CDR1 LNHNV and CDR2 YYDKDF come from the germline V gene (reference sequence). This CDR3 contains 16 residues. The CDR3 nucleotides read TGTGCCACCAGCAGAGGGGGCCTAGCGGGGACCGGGGAGCTGTTTTTT. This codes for CATSRGGLAGTGELFF.

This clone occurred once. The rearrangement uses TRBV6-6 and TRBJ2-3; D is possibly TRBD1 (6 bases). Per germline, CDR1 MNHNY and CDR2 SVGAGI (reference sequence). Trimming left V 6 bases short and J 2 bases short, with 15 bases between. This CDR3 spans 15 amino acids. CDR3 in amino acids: CASSRDRKYTDTQYF. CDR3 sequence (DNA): TGTGCCAGCAGCCGAGACAGGAAATACACAGATACGCAGTATTTT.

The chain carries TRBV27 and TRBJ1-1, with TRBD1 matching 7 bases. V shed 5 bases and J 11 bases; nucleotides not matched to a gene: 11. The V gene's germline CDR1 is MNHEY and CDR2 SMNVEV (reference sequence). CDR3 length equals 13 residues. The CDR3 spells CASSPNQQGWAFF. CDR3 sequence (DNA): TGTGCCAGCAGTCCTAATCAACAGGGGTGGGCTTTCTTT.

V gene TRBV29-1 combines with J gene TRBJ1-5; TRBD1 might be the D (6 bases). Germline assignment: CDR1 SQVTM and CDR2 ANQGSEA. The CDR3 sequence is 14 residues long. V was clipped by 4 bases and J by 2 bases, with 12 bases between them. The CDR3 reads CSVGGGAGNQPQHF. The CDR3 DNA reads TGCAGCGTTGGAGGGGGGGCTGGCAATCAGCCCCAGCATTTT.

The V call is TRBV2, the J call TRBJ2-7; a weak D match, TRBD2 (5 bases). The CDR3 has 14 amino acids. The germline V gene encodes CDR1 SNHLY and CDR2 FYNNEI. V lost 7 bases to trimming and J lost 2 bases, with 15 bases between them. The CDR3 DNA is TGTGCCAGCACGGAGGCCCTTTCAGCCTACGAGCAGTACTTC. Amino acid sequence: CASTEALSAYEQYF.

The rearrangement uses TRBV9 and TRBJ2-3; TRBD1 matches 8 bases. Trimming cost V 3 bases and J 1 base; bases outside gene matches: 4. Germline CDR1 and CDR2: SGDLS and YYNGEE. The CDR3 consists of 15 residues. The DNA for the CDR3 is TGTGCCAGCAGCGCGCAGGGGGCAGGCACAGATACGCAGTATTTT. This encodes CASSAQGAGTDTQYF. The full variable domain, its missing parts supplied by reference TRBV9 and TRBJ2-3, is DSGVTQTPKHLITATGQRVTLRCSPRSGDLSVYWYQQSLDQGLQFLIQYYNGEERAKGNILERFSAQQFPDLHSELNLSSLELGDSALYFCASSAQGAGTDTQYFGPGTRLTVL.

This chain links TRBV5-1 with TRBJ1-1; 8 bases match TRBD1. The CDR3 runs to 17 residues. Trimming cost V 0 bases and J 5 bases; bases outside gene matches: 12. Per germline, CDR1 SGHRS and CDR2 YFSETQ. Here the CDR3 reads CASSLAGGQVIGTEAFF. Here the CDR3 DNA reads TGCGCCAGCAGCTTGGCGGGGGGACAGGTAATCGGGACTGAAGCTTTCTTT.

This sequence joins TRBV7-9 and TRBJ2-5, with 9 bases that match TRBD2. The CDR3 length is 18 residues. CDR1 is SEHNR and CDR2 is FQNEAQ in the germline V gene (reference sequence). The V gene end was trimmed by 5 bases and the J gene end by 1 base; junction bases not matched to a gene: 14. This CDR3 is CASSLNPRLAESQETQYF. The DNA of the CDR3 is TGTGCCAGCAGCCTAAACCCCCGACTAGCGGAGAGCCAAGAGACCCAGTACTTC.

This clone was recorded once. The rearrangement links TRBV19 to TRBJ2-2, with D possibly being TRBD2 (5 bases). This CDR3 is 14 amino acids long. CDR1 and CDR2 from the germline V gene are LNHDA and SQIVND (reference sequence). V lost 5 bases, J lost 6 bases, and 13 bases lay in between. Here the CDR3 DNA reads TGTGCCAGTAGTGGTGAGCTAGCATCCGGGGAGCTGTTTTTT. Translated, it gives CASSGELASGELFF.

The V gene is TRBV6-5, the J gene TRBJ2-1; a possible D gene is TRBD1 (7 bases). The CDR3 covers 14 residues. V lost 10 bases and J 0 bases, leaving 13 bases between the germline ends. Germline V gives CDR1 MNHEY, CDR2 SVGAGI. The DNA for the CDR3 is TGTGCCACCCGGGGGACAGTCTCCTACAATGAGCAGTTCTTC. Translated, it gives CATRGTVSYNEQFF.

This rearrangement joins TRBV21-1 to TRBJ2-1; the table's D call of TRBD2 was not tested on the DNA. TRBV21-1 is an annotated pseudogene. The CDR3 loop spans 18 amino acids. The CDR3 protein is CASSKAKVRRKIYNEQFF. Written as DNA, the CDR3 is TGTGCCAGCAGCAAAGCGAAAGTTCGGCGGAAGATATACAATGAGCAGTTCTTC.